These 15 T cell receptor beta chains share one sample of origin, sequenced in a study of CD8 T cells in Susac syndrome. Reverse transcription of roughly 0.5 to 1 ug RNA used random hexamers. MiXCR, applied by TCRdb to the immunoSEQ multiplex PCR reads, yields one record per CDR3 protein. The table has some 160,000 distinct CDR3 sequences, approximately 95% seen once. Sequencing was done on a sample of CD4+ T cells from PBMCs. Source of these receptors: a human donor with Susac syndrome.

The chain carries TRBV5-1 and TRBJ1-1; D possibly corresponds to TRBD1 (5 bases). CDR3 length: 15 amino acids. Germline-derived CDR1 and CDR2 are SGHRS and YFSETQ. The V and J ends lost 4 bases and 0 bases respectively, with 13 bases between them. CDR3: CASSPGTFMNTEAFF. CDR3 DNA: TGCGCCAGCAGCCCTGGGACGTTCATGAACACTGAAGCTTTCTTT.

This chain uses TRBV18 with TRBJ1-1, with D unclear. Trimming removed 2 bases from V and 0 bases from J, with 4 bases in between. CDR1 is KGHSH, CDR2 LQKENI, per germline. The CDR3 is 13 amino acids. The CDR3 coding sequence is TGTGCCAGCTCACCAATGGTGAACACTGAAGCTTTCTTT. As protein: CASSPMVNTEAFF.

The chain employs TRBV14 and TRBJ2-2; 7 positions match TRBD2. The CDR3 is 15 residues long. The germline CDR1 and CDR2 sequences are SGHDN and FVKESK. Losses at the gene ends were 6 bases for V and 7 bases for J; bases not matched to a gene: 11. The CDR3 sequence: CASSPGGRVDGELFF. The CDR3, as DNA: TGTGCCAGCAGTCCCGGAGGGAGGGTAGACGGGGAGCTGTTTTTT. Looking up the rest from reference TRBV14 and TRBJ2-2 gives the full variable domain: EAGVTQFPSHSVIEKGQTVTLRCDPISGHDNLYWYRRVMGKEIKFLLHFVKESKQDESGMPNNRFLAERTGGTYSTLKVQPAELEDSGVYFCASSPGGRVDGELFFGEGSRLTVL.

The rearrangement links TRBV11-2 to TRBJ2-1; D possibly uses TRBD1 or TRBD2 (5 bases each). V was trimmed by 6 bases and J by 7 bases, leaving 16 bases between them. CDR3 length equals 14 residues. Germline-derived CDR1 and CDR2 are SGHAT and FQNNGV. The CDR3 sequence is CASRTEGLGNEQFF. DNA for the CDR3: TGTGCCAGCAGGACCGAGGGGTTAGGAAATGAGCAGTTCTTC. Based on the CDR3 plus reference TRBV11-2 and TRBJ2-1, the full variable domain is EAGVAQSPRYKIIEKRQSVAFWCNPISGHATLYWYQQILGQGPKLLIQFQNNGVVDDSQLPKDRFSAERLKGVDSTLKIQPAKLEDSAVYLCASRTEGLGNEQFFGPGTRLTVL.

The chain combines TRBV29-1 with TRBJ2-1; D gene ambiguous. V shed 4 bases and J shed 6 bases, with 10 bases lying between them. CDR3 size: 12 residues. The germline V gene has CDR1 SQVTM and CDR2 ANQGSEA. The CDR3 DNA sequence: TGCAGCGTTGCCCCTACCTCCAATGAGCAGTTCTTC. It yields the protein CSVAPTSNEQFF.

In this sample, this clonotype turned up once. The rearrangement links TRBV28 to TRBJ1-1; a weak D match, TRBD1 (6 bases). V dropped 5 bases and J dropped 6 bases, with 13 bases sitting between them. From germline, CDR1 is MDHEN and CDR2 SYDVKM. This CDR3 has 13 residues. CDR3 loop: CASSRKRGSEAFF. In DNA form, the CDR3 reads TGTGCCAGCAGTCGAAAGAGGGGGTCTGAAGCTTTCTTT.

The chain uses TRBV29-1 and TRBJ1-1; D not certain. Trimming cost V 3 bases and J 1 base, with 6 bases left between them. The CDR3 contains 12 residues. Looked up from germline, CDR1 is SQVTM and CDR2 is ANQGSEA. This CDR3 is CSVDLGNTEAFF. In DNA, the CDR3 is TGCAGCGTTGATCTGGGGAACACTGAAGCTTTCTTT.

The chain has TRBV7-6 and TRBJ2-4, with D unclear. The V end lost 5 bases, the J end lost 7 bases, and 15 bases lay between the germline ends. Germline V gene data show CDR1 as SGHVS and CDR2 as FNYEAQ. The CDR3 has 14 residues. The CDR3 sequence is CASSAAASWNIQYF. In DNA form, the CDR3 reads TGTGCCAGCAGCGCCGCGGCTAGTTGGAACATTCAGTACTTC.

This clonotype came up a few times. The V call is TRBV18, the J call TRBJ2-5; 7 bases match TRBD1. Per the germline V gene, CDR1 is KGHSH and CDR2 is LQKENI. Trimming cost V 4 bases and J 2 bases; bases outside gene matches: 1. This CDR3 region has 13 residues. The CDR3 region is CASSQGQQETQYF. CDR3 DNA sequence: TGTGCCAGCTCACAGGGACAGCAAGAGACCCAGTACTTC. Together with reference TRBV18 and TRBJ2-5, the CDR3 gives the full variable domain: NAGVMQNPRHLVRRRGQEARLRCSPMKGHSHVYWYRQLPEEGLKFMVYLQKENIIDESGMPKERFSAEFPKEGPSILRIQQVVRGDSAAYFCASSQGQQETQYFGPGTRLLVL.

This chain uses TRBV28 with TRBJ1-2; weak D call: TRBD1 (5 bases). The V gene's germline CDR1 is MDHEN and CDR2 SYDVKM. The CDR3 totals 15 residues. V was shortened by 2 bases and J by 4 bases, with 14 bases between the two germline ends. CDR3 sequence (DNA): TGTGCCAGCAGTTTAGGTGCAGGGAGGGCCTATGGCTACACCTTC. Its translation: CASSLGAGRAYGYTF.

The sample holds one count of this clonotype. The rearrangement uses TRBV25-1 and TRBJ1-5; D unresolved. CDR3 size: 14 residues. Looked up from germline, CDR1 is MGHDK and CDR2 is SYGVNS. Trimming pared 5 bases from V and 0 bases from J, leaving 8 bases between. CDR3 protein: CASSRPYSNQPQHF. In nucleotides, the CDR3 is TGTGCCAGCAGTCGACCTTATAGCAATCAGCCCCAGCATTTT.

The J gene is TRBJ1-1, the V gene TRBV2; 8 nucleotides line up with TRBD1. The CDR3 runs 14 residues. Trimming at V came to 4 bases and at J to 1 base, leaving 2 bases not matched to a gene. Germline CDR1 is SNHLY and CDR2 is FYNNEI. The CDR3 is CASSGQGTNTEAFF. For the CDR3, the DNA is TGTGCCAGCAGTGGACAGGGGACGAACACTGAAGCTTTCTTT. The full variable domain, in which reference TRBV2 and TRBJ1-1 provide the parts outside the CDR3, is EPEVTQTPSHQVTQMGQEVILRCVPISNHLYFYWYRQILGQKVEFLVSFYNNEISEKSEIFDDQFSVERPDGSNFTLKIRSTKLEDSAMYFCASSGQGTNTEAFFGQGTRLTVV.

CDR3: CSARGVSPNEQFF. The CDR3 DNA reads as TGCAGTGCTAGGGGAGTTTCGCCTAATGAGCAGTTCTTC. The rearrangement uses TRBV20-1 and TRBJ2-1; TRBD2 might be the D (5 bases). This CDR3 region has 13 residues. Trimming shortened V by 3 bases and J by 7 bases, and 13 bases separated the two germline ends. Germline CDR1 reads DFQATT; CDR2 reads SNEGSKA (reference sequence).

The chain couples TRBV7-9 to TRBJ2-7, with D maybe TRBD2 (5 bases). Per germline, CDR1 SEHNR and CDR2 FQNEAQ (reference sequence). The CDR3 contains 13 residues. Trimming stripped 5 bases from V and 6 bases from J, with 14 bases between. Written as DNA, the CDR3 is TGTGCCAGCAGCCAGTCGGGGTTGGGCGAGCAGTACTTC. Its protein product is CASSQSGLGEQYF.

The rearrangement joins TRBV7-9 to TRBJ2-5; TRBD2 matches at 16 bases. Germline-derived CDR1 and CDR2 are SEHNR and FQNEAQ (reference sequence). The CDR3 has 17 amino acids. The J segment lost 3 bases and the V segment lost 6 bases, leaving 7 bases of the junction unmatched. The CDR3 bases are TGTGCCAGCAGTCAAGGGACTAGCGGGAGGGGGAAAGAGACCCAGTACTTC. The encoded protein is CASSQGTSGRGKETQYF.